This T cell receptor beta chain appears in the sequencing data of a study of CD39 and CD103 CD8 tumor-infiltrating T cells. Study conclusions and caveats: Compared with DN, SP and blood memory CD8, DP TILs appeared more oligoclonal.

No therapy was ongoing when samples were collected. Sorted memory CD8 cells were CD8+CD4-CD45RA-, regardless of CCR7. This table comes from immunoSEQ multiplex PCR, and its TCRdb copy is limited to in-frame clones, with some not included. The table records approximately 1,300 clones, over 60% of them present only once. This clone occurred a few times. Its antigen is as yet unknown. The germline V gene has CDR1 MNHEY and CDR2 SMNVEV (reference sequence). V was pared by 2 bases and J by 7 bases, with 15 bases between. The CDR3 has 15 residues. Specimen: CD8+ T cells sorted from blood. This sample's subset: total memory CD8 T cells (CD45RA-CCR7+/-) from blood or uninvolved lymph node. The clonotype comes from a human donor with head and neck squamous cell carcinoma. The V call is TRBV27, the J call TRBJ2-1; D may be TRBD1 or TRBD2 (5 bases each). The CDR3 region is CASSLTRGLLNEQFF. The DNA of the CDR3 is TGTGCCAGCAGTTTAACGAGGGGCTTATTAAATGAGCAGTTCTTC.